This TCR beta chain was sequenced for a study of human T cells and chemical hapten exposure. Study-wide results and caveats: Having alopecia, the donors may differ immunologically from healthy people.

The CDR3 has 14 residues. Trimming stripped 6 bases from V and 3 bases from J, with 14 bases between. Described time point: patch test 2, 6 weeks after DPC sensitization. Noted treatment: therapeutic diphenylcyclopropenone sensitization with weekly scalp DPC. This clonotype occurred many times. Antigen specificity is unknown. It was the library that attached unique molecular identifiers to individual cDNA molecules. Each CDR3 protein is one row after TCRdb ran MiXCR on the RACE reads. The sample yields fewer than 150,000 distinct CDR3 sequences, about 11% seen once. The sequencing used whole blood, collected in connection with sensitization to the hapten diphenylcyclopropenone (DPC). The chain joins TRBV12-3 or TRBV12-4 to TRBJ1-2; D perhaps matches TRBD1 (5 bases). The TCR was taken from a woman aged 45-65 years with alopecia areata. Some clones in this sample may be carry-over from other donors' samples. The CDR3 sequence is CASRAGGRDYGYTF. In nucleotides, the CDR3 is TGTGCCAGCAGGGCCGGGGGTAGGGACTATGGCTACACCTTC.